The present T cell receptor beta chain was sequenced within a study of blood T cell repertoires in COVID-19. Study background: Collection of acute and convalescent COVID-19 samples took place in the United States, Italy and Spain. T cells, B-cell-depleted T cells, or PBMCs provided the cDNA or gDNA that served as material.

Study processing details: Quantification of nucleated cells was approximated via reference gene primer amplification. Sequenced by immunoSEQ multiplex PCR; TCRdb stores in-frame clones only, minus some. Clonal size and the V and J genes are those of that table, whereas D and trimming came from the DNA. The data contain around 100,000 clones, about nine tenths of them singletons. Trimming at V came to 6 bases and at J to 0 bases, leaving 16 bases not matched to a gene. The length of the CDR3 is 18 residues. Germline V gene data show CDR1 as SGHDT and CDR2 as YYEEEE. Sequencing input: peripheral blood. This clonotype was sampled from a man in his fifties with acute or convalescent COVID-19. This chain links TRBV5-6 with TRBJ2-3; 7 bases line up with TRBD2. This chain's CDR3 is CASNPTLTGTTSTDTQYF. Here the CDR3 DNA reads TGTGCCAGCAACCCAACCTTGACCGGGACTACTAGCACAGATACGCAGTATTTT.